Listed below are T cell receptor beta chains from one sample, sequenced in a study of metastatic and nonmetastatic thyroid tumors. MiXCR reprocessed the PCR reads for TCRdb. Here the sample spans under 25,000 clones, roughly 25% being singletons. The sequencing input was blood. The receptors derive from a male donor with papillary thyroid cancer or a benign thyroid nodule (not recorded which). Some clones in this sample may be carry-over from other donors' samples. Both conserved end residues are part of each CDR3. A D gene is named only where the DNA matches it firmly. Rows may omit the clone size; those that give it use once, few, many or a size class.

TRBV5-1	-	TRBJ2-5	TRBD2	16	TGCGCCAGCAGCTTGGGGTCTAGCGGGGCCCAAGAGACCCAGTACTTC	CASSLGSSGAQETQYF
TRBV20-1	few	TRBJ2-1	TRBD1	16	TGCAGTGCTAGAGACCCCCGCCCGGGACAGGGAATAAGGCAGTTCTTC	CSARDPRPGQGIRQFF
TRBV5-1	medium-sized	TRBJ2-3	-	14	TGCGCCAGCAGCGGAGGGGCTAGCACAGATACGCAGTATTTT	CASSGGASTDTQYF
TRBV6-1	-	TRBJ1-3	-	14	TGTGCCAGCAGCAAAACATATTCTGGAAACACCATATATTTT	CASSKTYSGNTIYF
TRBV2	many	TRBJ2-2	-	14	TGTGCCAGCACCCCCTTGGGGGGCTCAGCGGAGCTGTTTTTT	CASTPLGGSAELFF
TRBV5-1	medium-sized	TRBJ1-2	TRBD1	15	TGCGCCAGCAGCAGGTCCTCAGGGGGCTTCTATGGCTACACCTTC	CASSRSSGGFYGYTF
TRBV7-3	-	TRBJ2-1	TRBD2	16	TGTGCCAGCAGCTTACAAGCGGGAGGGTTCTACAATGAGCAGTTCTTC	CASSLQAGGFYNEQFF
TRBV19	-	TRBJ2-7	TRBD2	18	TGTGCCAGTAGTAGGGGACTAGCGGGAGGGTCGAGCTCCTACGAGCAGTACTTC	CASSRGLAGGSSSYEQYF
TRBV11-2	-	TRBJ2-1	TRBD2	14	TGTGCCAGCAGAGGGACTAGCGGGGGTGGTGGGCAGTTCTTC	CASRGTSGGGGQFF
TRBV28	many	TRBJ1-2	-	11	TGTGCCAGCAGTTACAGGTTCGGCTACACCTTC	CASSYRFGYTF
TRBV2	few	TRBJ1-4	-	15	TGTGCCAGCAGTGTCATGGCGGAAACTAATGAAAAACTGTTTTTT	CASSVMAETNEKLFF